This is a list of T cell receptor beta chains from one sample in a study of T cells in Graves' hyperthyroidism and ophthalmopathy. TCRdb used MiXCR to reprocess the multiplex PCR reads, holding one entry per CDR3 protein. The sample comprises under 800,000 distinct CDR3 sequences, around 13% of which are singletons, and roughly 10% rests with the top ten. The specimen sequenced was blood. These receptors were obtained from a woman between 18 and 29 years old with Graves' hyperthyroidism. The CDR3 runs from the conserved cysteine through the conserved F or W.

>TRBV20-1|TRBJ2-5
CSANPSDRVQETQYF
>TRBV2|TRBJ2-5
CASSGPRGQETQYF
>TRBV15|TRBJ2-7
CATSRAIVREPKEQYF
>TRBV6-1|TRBJ1-1
CASIPGTTEAFF
>TRBV2|TRBJ1-4
CATRITSTNEKLFF
>TRBV30|TRBJ2-2
CAWSRESTGELFF
>TRBV7-9|TRBJ2-7
CASSPRTSARDYEQYF
>TRBV10-2|TRBJ2-1
CASSKLEDGEQFF
>TRBV11-2|TRBJ2-1
CASSLVAGTSGINEQFF
>TRBV15|TRBJ2-7
CATSSDRVTYEQYF
>TRBV7-9|TRBJ2-2
CASPAYTGELFF
>TRBV3-1|TRBJ2-7
CASSQDTSGRPYEQYF
>TRBV20-1|TRBJ2-2
CSARGDSYLGELFF
>TRBV12-3/TRBV12-4|TRBJ2-1
CATSGVVYNEQFF
>TRBV12-3/TRBV12-4|TRBJ1-4
CASKKGQNEKLFF
>TRBV20-1|TRBJ1-5
CSASGVNQPQHF
>TRBV7-9|TRBJ1-1
CASSITGGAFF
>TRBV7-7|TRBJ2-5
CASSSGTQGTQYF
>TRBV20-1|TRBJ1-5
CSARETGTLNQPQHF
>TRBV30|TRBJ2-7
CARSVTGYEQYF
>TRBV9|TRBJ2-1
CASSESGSGNEQFF
>TRBV11-2|TRBJ2-1
CASSLAFRDRGRGEQFF
>TRBV30|TRBJ2-3
CAWNGWGTDTQYF
>TRBV11-2|TRBJ2-1
CASSLGTSGAEQFF
>TRBV27|TRBJ2-4
CASSSEPKNIQYF
>TRBV19|TRBJ2-2
CASSIRKLAGASIGSTGELFF
>TRBV30|TRBJ1-1
CAWSPGQHNTEAFF
>TRBV18|TRBJ2-5
CASSPPSREGETQYF
>TRBV6-1|TRBJ1-2
CASIRAALNYGYTF
>TRBV4-1|TRBJ1-4
CASSSLDRGLSNEKLFF
>TRBV9|TRBJ1-1
CASSVDMTVNTEAFF
>TRBV3-1|TRBJ2-1
CASSQNGVHNEQFF
>TRBV6-2/TRBV6-3|TRBJ2-1
CASISYGGESGNEQFF
>TRBV29-1|TRBJ2-7
CSVGSGSYEQYF
>TRBV5-1|TRBJ1-1
CASSLGQVLETEAFF
>TRBV6-2/TRBV6-3|TRBJ2-4
CASFGLGLKNIQYF
>TRBV24-1|TRBJ2-7
CATSGGALDEQYF
>TRBV27|TRBJ2-3
CASSVVGQGIDTQYF
>TRBV19|TRBJ1-1
CASSIRDGGTEAFF
>TRBV6-2/TRBV6-3|TRBJ2-1
CASSYSIPGPKLAGDSIDEQFF
>TRBV24-1|TRBJ1-5
CATSDFGGQPQHF
>TRBV12-3/TRBV12-4|TRBJ2-4
CASSSPGTQAKNIQYF
>TRBV5-1|TRBJ2-2
CASSLHGNTGELFF
>TRBV11-3|TRBJ2-5
CASSLEGSGLRETQYF
>TRBV19|TRBJ2-2
CASSIRAATNTGELFF
>TRBV7-8|TRBJ2-5
CASSLTEGETQYF
>TRBV7-8|TRBJ1-6
CASSPSSSSPLHF
>TRBV4-1|TRBJ2-4
CASRQGTGGSKNIQYF
>TRBV14|TRBJ2-1
CASSRGPTGYNEQFF
>TRBV28|TRBJ2-7
CASSPGSSGSYEQYF
>TRBV5-6|TRBJ1-4
CASSLIRGEKLFF
>TRBV10-1|TRBJ2-7
CASSELAGVYEQYF
>TRBV9|TRBJ1-1
CASSVGGQGVDTEAFF
>TRBV7-9|TRBJ2-3
CASSPRDYTDTQYF
>TRBV27|TRBJ2-7
CASSPRQQTYEQYF